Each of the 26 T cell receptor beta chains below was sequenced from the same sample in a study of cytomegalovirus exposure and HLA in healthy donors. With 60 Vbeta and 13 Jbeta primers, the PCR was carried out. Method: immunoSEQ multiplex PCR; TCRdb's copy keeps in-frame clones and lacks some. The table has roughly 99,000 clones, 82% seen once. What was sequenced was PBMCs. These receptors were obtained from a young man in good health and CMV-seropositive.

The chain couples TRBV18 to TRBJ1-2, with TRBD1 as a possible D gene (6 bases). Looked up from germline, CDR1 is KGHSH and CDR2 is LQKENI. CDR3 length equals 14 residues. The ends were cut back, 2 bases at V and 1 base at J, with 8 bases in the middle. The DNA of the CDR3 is TGTGCCAGCTCACCAGGGGGCGTTAACTATGGCTACACCTTC. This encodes CASSPGGVNYGYTF.

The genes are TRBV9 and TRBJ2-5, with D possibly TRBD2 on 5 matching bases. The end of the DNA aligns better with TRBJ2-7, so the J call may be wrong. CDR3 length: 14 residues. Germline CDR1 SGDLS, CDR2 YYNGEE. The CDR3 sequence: CASSVGVRDYEQYF. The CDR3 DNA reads TGTGCCAGCAGCGTAGGGGTCCGGGACTACGAGCAGTACTTC.

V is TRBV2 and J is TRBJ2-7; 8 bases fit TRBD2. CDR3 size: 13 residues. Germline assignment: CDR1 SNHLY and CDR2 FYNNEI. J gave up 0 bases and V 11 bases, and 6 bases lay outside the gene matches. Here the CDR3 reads CASVAGFSYEQYF. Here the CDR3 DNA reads TGTGCCTCTGTAGCGGGATTCTCCTACGAGCAGTACTTC.

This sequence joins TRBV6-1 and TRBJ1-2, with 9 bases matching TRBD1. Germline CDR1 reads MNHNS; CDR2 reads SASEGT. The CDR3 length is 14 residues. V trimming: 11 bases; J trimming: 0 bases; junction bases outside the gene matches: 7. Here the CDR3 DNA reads TGTGCCGGCACGACAGGGGGAGCTAACTATGGCTACACCTTC. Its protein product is CAGTTGGANYGYTF.

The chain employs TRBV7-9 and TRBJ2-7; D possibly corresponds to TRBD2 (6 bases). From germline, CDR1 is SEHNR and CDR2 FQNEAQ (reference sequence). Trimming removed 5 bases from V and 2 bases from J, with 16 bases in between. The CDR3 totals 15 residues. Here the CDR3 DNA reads TGTGCCAGCAGCCTAACCCGGGACTCACCCTACGAGCAGTACTTC. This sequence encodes CASSLTRDSPYEQYF.

Here the CDR3 reads CASEAPLKEAFF. CDR3 nucleotide sequence: TGTGCCAGCGAGGCACCACTTAAAGAAGCTTTCTTT. This chain connects TRBV2 to TRBJ1-1; no reliable D call. The germline V gene encodes CDR1 SNHLY and CDR2 FYNNEI. V lost 8 bases to trimming and J lost 8 bases, with 15 bases between them. This CDR3 region has 12 residues.

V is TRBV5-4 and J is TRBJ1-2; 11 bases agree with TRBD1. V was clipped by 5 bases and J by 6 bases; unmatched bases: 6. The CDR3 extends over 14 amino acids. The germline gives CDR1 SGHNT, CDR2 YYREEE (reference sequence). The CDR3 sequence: CASSSGQGAHGYTF. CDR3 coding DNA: TGTGCCAGCAGTTCTGGACAGGGGGCGCATGGCTACACCTTC.

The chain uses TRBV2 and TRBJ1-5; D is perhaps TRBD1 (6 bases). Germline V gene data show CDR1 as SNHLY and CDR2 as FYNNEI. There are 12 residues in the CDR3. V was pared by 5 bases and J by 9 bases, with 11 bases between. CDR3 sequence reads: CASSQGLRPQHF. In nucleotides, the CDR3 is TGTGCCAGCAGTCAGGGGCTAAGGCCCCAGCATTTT.

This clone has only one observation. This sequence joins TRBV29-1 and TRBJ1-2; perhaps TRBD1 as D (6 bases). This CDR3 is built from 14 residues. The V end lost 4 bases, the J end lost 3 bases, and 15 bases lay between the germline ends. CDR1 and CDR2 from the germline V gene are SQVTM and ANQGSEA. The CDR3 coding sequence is TGCAGCGTTGGCGACAGGCTGATGGACTATGGCTACACCTTC. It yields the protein CSVGDRLMDYGYTF.

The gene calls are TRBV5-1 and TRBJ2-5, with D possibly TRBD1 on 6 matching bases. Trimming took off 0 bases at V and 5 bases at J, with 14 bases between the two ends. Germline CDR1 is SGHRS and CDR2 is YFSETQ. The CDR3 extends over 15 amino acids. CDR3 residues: CASSLVGRGDETQYF. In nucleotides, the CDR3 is TGCGCCAGCAGCTTGGTGGGCAGGGGTGATGAGACCCAGTACTTC.

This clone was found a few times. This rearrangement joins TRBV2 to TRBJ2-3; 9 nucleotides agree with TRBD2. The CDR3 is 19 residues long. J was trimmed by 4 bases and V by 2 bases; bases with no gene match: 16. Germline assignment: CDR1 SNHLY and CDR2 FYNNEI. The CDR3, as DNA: TGTGCCAGCAGTGAATGGGGGGCTAGCGCGGGGGGGCTCTCAGATACGCAGTATTTT. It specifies CASSEWGASAGGLSDTQYF.

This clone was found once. The CDR3: CASSHKYEQYF. The CDR3 nucleotides read TGTGCCAGCAGTCACAAATACGAGCAGTACTTC. J is TRBJ2-7 and V is TRBV27, with unresolved D. CDR1 MNHEY and CDR2 SMNVEV come from the germline V gene (reference sequence). The germline V and J ends were trimmed by 5 bases and 4 bases, with 6 bases remaining between them. CDR3 length: 11 residues.

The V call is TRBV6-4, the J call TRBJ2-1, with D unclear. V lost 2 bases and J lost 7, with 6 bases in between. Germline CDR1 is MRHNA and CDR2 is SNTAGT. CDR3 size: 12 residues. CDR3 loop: CASSDQQNEQFF. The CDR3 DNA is TGTGCCAGCAGTGACCAACAAAATGAGCAGTTCTTC.

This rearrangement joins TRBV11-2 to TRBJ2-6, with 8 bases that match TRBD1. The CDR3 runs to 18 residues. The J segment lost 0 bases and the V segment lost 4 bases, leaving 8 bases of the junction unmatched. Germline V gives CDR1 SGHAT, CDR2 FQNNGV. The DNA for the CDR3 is TGTGCCAGCAGCTCTCTCGGACAGGGCACCTCTGGGGCCAACGTCCTGACTTTC. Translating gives CASSSLGQGTSGANVLTF.

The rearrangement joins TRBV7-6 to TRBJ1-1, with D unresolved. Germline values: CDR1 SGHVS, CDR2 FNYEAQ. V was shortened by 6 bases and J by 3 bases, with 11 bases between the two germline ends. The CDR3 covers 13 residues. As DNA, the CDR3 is TGTGCCAGCAGTTCCGGACTGTACACTGAAGCTTTCTTT. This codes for CASSSGLYTEAFF.

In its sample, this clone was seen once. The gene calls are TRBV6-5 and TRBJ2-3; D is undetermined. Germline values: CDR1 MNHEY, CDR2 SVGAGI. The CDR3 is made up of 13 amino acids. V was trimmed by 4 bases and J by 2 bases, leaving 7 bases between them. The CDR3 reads CASSWQVTDTQYF. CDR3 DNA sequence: TGTGCCAGCAGTTGGCAGGTCACAGATACGCAGTATTTT.

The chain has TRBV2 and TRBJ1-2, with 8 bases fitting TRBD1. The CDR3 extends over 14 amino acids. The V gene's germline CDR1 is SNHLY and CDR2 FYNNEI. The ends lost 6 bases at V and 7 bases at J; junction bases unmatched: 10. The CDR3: CASRTGVGQIGYTF. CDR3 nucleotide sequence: TGTGCCAGCAGGACAGGGGTGGGGCAAATTGGCTACACCTTC.

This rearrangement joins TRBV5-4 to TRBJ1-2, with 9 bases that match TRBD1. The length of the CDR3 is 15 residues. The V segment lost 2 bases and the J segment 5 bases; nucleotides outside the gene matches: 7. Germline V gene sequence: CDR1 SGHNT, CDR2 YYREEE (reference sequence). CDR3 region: CASSFGRTGAYGYTF. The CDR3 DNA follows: TGTGCCAGCAGCTTTGGACGGACAGGGGCATATGGCTACACCTTC.

The CDR3 sequence: CASSLGLGADTQYF. DNA of the CDR3: TGTGCCAGCAGCTTGGGCCTCGGGGCAGATACGCAGTATTTT. This rearrangement joins TRBV5-6 to TRBJ2-3; tentative D call: TRBD2 (5 bases). Germline V lookup: CDR1 SGHDT, CDR2 YYEEEE. This CDR3 has 14 residues. With 0 bases removed from V and 4 bases from J, the gap between germline ends came to 9 bases.

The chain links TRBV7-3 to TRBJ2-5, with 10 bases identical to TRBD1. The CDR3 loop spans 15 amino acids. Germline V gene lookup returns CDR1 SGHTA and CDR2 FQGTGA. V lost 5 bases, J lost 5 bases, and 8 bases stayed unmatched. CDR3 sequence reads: CASSPGTGALETQYF. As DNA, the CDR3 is TGTGCCAGCAGCCCCGGGACAGGGGCTCTGGAGACCCAGTACTTC.

In nucleotides, the CDR3 is TGTGCCAGCAGCTTGACGAGGGCTAGCGGGGCTTTGGGGGAGACCCAGTACTTC. This gives the protein CASSLTRASGALGETQYF. The rearrangement uses TRBV5-4 and TRBJ2-5, with 9 bases fitting TRBD2. This CDR3 is built from 18 residues. The V segment lost 1 base and the J segment 5 bases; nucleotides outside the gene matches: 15. CDR1 SGHNT and CDR2 YYREEE come from the germline V gene (reference sequence).

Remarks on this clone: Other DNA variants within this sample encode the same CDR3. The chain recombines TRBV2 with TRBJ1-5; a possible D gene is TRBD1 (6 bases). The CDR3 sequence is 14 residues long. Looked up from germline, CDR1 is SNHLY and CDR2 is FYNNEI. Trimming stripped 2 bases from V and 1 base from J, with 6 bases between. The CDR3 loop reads CASSEQGSNQPQHF. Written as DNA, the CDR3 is TGTGCCAGCAGTGAACAGGGGAGCAATCAGCCCCAGCATTTT.

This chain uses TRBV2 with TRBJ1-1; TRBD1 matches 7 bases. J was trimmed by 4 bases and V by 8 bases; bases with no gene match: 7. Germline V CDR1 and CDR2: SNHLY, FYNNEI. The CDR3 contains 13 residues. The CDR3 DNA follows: TGTGCCAGCTTGCGGCCAGGGGGCACTGAAGCTTTCTTT. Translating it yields CASLRPGGTEAFF.

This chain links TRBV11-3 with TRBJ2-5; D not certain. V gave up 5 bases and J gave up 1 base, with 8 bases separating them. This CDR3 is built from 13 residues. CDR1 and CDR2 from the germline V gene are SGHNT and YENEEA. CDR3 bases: TGTGCCAGCAGCCCAGGAATCCAAGAGACCCAGTACTTC. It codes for CASSPGIQETQYF.

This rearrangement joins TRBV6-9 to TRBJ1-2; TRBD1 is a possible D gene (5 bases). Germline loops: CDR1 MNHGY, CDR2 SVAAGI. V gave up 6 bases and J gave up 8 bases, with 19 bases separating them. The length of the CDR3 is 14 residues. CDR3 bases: TGTGCCAGCAGGGCGGGACGGCGGGTGGGAGGCTACACCTTC. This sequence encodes CASRAGRRVGGYTF.

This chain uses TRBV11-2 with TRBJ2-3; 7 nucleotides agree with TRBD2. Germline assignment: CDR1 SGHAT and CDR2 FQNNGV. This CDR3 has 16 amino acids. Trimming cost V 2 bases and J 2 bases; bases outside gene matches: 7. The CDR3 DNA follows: TGTGCCAGCAGCTTAAGGCTAGCGGCCTACACAGATACGCAGTATTTT. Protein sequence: CASSLRLAAYTDTQYF.